The 13 T cell receptor beta chains reported below all come from one sample, sequenced in a study of Graves' ophthalmopathy and Graves' hyperthyroidism (dated by TCRdb to the late 2010s). Reads for this sample came from an Illumina HiSeq 2000. For repertoire sequencing, the TCR beta CDR3 regions were amplified from RNA transcripts. HTBI primers and the Qiagen OneStep RT-PCR kit were used in a first-round RT-PCR, which was followed by a second-round multiplex PCR, size selection and purification. In TCRdb, the public reads were trimmed at Q25 with fastp and aligned with MiXCR, with productive beta chains retained. Rows merge per CDR3 protein into single entries with the most common DNA and genes. The sample yields a few hundred thousand distinct CDR3 sequences; approximately 18% were counted once. The ten largest account for roughly 2.3% of the sample. The sequenced sample consisted of peripheral blood. All receptors come from an adult woman with stable Graves' hyperthyroidism.

The J gene is TRBJ2-5, the V gene TRBV12-3 or TRBV12-4, with 12 nucleotides matching TRBD2. The CDR3 loop spans 15 amino acids. Trimming cost V 8 bases and J 2 bases; bases outside gene matches: 6. This CDR3 reads CASGVLAGGQETQYF. DNA for the CDR3: TGTGCCAGCGGGGTACTAGCGGGGGGTCAAGAGACCCAGTACTTC.

This clonotype was seen many times. V is TRBV20-1 and J is TRBJ1-1; D is perhaps TRBD1 (6 bases). V shed 2 bases and J shed 6 bases, with 10 bases lying between them. The CDR3 is 12 residues long. The germline CDR1 and CDR2 sequences are DFQATT and SNEGSKA (reference sequence). This CDR3 reads CSARSGGPEAFF. In DNA form, the CDR3 reads TGCAGTGCTAGAAGTGGGGGGCCTGAAGCTTTCTTT.

This clonotype has at least ten counts. The rearrangement joins TRBV12-3 or TRBV12-4 to TRBJ1-5, with unresolved D. The CDR3 is 12 residues long. With 4 bases removed from V and 8 bases from J, the gap between germline ends came to 9 bases. CDR3 bases: TGTGCCAGCAGTTCCTCCCAAAAGCCCCAGCATTTT. Amino acids: CASSSSQKPQHF.

This clonotype came up many times. This chain links TRBV5-8 with TRBJ1-1, with 9 bases fitting TRBD1. With V trimmed by 2 bases and J by 7 bases, 3 bases remained unmatched. CDR1 SGHTS and CDR2 YDEGEE come from the germline V gene. This CDR3 region has 13 residues. The CDR3 here is CASSLQGAGEAFF. The CDR3 bases are TGTGCCAGCAGCTTACAGGGGGCCGGTGAAGCTTTCTTT.

This chain connects TRBV9 to TRBJ2-5; 7 positions agree with TRBD1. V dropped 4 bases and J dropped 4; count of bases not matched to a gene: 10. The germline V gene encodes CDR1 SGDLS and CDR2 YYNGEE. The CDR3 spans 15 residues. The CDR3 DNA reads as TGTGCCAGCAGCCTGGGACAGACTGGAGGAGAGACCCAGTACTTC. Protein sequence: CASSLGQTGGETQYF.

The table lists this clonotype with many counts. The chain carries TRBV20-1 and TRBJ2-7, with D perhaps TRBD2 (7 bases). The V and J ends lost 5 bases and 3 bases respectively, with 26 bases between them. The CDR3 totals 17 residues. CDR1 is DFQATT and CDR2 is SNEGSKA in the germline V gene (reference sequence). CDR3 sequence reads: CSARGGGLLASDYEQYF. CDR3 sequence (DNA): TGCAGTGCTCGAGGGGGAGGGTTGTTGGCATCAGACTACGAGCAGTACTTC.

This clonotype was detected many times. The chain recombines TRBV10-3 with TRBJ2-7, with D possibly being TRBD1 (8 bases). V dropped 4 bases and J dropped 1 base, with 20 bases sitting between them. This CDR3 region has 17 residues. Germline CDR1 and CDR2: ENHRY and SYGVKD. In DNA form, the CDR3 reads TGTGCCATCAGTGGGGAGGGGGACAGGTTAACTTCCTACGAGCAGTACTTC. Translated: CAISGEGDRLTSYEQYF.

Points on this clonotype: A clone one base away is much larger, so this may be a read error. The J gene is TRBJ1-1, the V gene TRBV30; D unresolved. The V gene's germline CDR1 is GTSNPN and CDR2 SVGIG (reference sequence). This CDR3 contains 13 residues. V shed 5 bases and J shed 0 bases, with 10 bases lying between them. CDR3 residues: CAWDVALNTEAFF. CDR3 nucleotides: TGTGCCTGGGATGTGGCCCTGAACACTGAAGCTTTCTTT.

The J gene is TRBJ2-7, the V gene TRBV6-1; 9 bases line up with TRBD1. Germline V gene sequence: CDR1 MNHNS, CDR2 SASEGT. The V and J ends lost 8 bases and 4 bases, in that order; junction bases with no gene match: 12. This CDR3 spans 15 amino acids. The CDR3 region has the DNA TGTGCCAGCCTGGGGTGGACAGGGGTGGGGTACGAGCAGTACTTC. As protein: CASLGWTGVGYEQYF.

This chain joins TRBV18 and TRBJ2-7; TRBD1 is a possible D gene (5 bases). Trimming stripped 3 bases from V and 5 bases from J, with 11 bases between. CDR3 size: 13 residues. Germline CDR1 and CDR2: KGHSH and LQKENI. CDR3 DNA sequence: TGTGCCAGCTCACCCGAAGACAGCAACGAGCAGTACTTC. Amino acid sequence: CASSPEDSNEQYF. Complete variable domain (other parts from reference TRBV18 and TRBJ2-7): NAGVMQNPRHLVRRRGQEARLRCSPMKGHSHVYWYRQLPEEGLKFMVYLQKENIIDESGMPKERFSAEFPKEGPSILRIQQVVRGDSAAYFCASSPEDSNEQYFGPGTRLTVT.

V and J are TRBV6-4 and TRBJ2-5; 8 positions agree with TRBD2. The CDR3 is 15 amino acids. V lost 5 bases to trimming and J lost 4 bases; unmatched junction nucleotides: 9. Germline CDR1 reads MRHNA; CDR2 reads SNTAGT. The chain's CDR3 is CASSPGGGSGETQYF. The CDR3 coding sequence is TGTGCCAGCAGTCCCGGCGGGGGGAGCGGAGAGACCCAGTACTTC.

This clonotype was observed a handful of times. The rearrangement joins TRBV20-1 to TRBJ2-1; maybe TRBD2 (6 bases). Germline V gene data show CDR1 as DFQATT and CDR2 as SNEGSKA (reference sequence). Trimming pared 3 bases from V and 0 bases from J, leaving 15 bases between. CDR3 length equals 16 residues. In DNA, the CDR3 is TGCAGTGCTAGCGGGACTTTAGGGAGCTCCTACAATGAGCAGTTCTTC. Protein: CSASGTLGSSYNEQFF.

CDR3 sequence reads: CASSLGRRSSGNTIYF. CDR3 DNA sequence: TGTGCCAGCAGTTTAGGCCGGCGGAGCTCTGGAAACACCATATATTTT. V gene TRBV12-3 or TRBV12-4 combines with J gene TRBJ1-3; D uncertain. Trimming removed 1 base at V and 0 bases at J, with 10 bases between. The CDR3 totals 16 residues.